Listed here are 14 T cell receptor beta chains from one sample, sequenced in a study of OX40 agonist ivuxolimab in advanced cancers. Profiling relied on immunoSEQ multiplex PCR, and the TCRdb table lists in-frame clones only, not all of them. Of about 81,000 clones listed, around 89% are singletons. Sequenced material: CD4+ or CD8+ T cells sorted from blood, taken in a trial of the OX40 agonist ivuxolimab. These receptors were collected from an adult with an advanced solid tumor such as melanoma, head and neck, liver or kidney cancer.

The V call is TRBV27, the J call TRBJ1-1; D perhaps matches TRBD1 (5 bases). Trimming left V 2 bases short and J 6 bases short, with 10 bases between. CDR3 length equals 13 residues. The germline CDR1 and CDR2 sequences are MNHEY and SMNVEV (reference sequence). CDR3 region: CASSLRRGPEAFF. The CDR3 DNA reads TGTGCCAGCAGTTTAAGGCGGGGCCCTGAAGCTTTCTTT.

This clone has just a few counts. The chain joins TRBV7-8 to TRBJ2-2; D is perhaps TRBD1 (5 bases). With 4 bases removed from V and 0 bases from J, the gap between germline ends came to 12 bases. Germline CDR1 reads SGHVS; CDR2 reads FQNEAQ. This CDR3 comprises 16 residues. The CDR3 nucleotides are TGTGCCAGCAGCTCAGCAGGGCAGGCGAACACCGGGGAGCTGTTTTTT. The encoded protein is CASSSAGQANTGELFF. Full variable domain (rest looked up from reference TRBV7-8 and TRBJ2-2): GAGVSQSPRYKVAKRGQDVALRCDPISGHVSLFWYQQALGQGPEFLTYFQNEAQLDKSGLPSDRFFAERPEGSVSTLKIQRTQQEDSAVYLCASSSAGQANTGELFFGEGSRLTVL.

V usage is TRBV7-2 and J usage is TRBJ1-5; no reliable D call. The V and J ends lost 4 bases and 3 bases respectively, with 4 bases between them. This CDR3 region has 12 residues. Germline CDR1 and CDR2: SGHTA and FQGNSA. The CDR3 loop is CASSSTNQPQHF. The CDR3, as DNA: TGTGCCAGCAGCTCAACCAATCAGCCCCAGCATTTT.

The chain carries TRBV7-3 and TRBJ1-5, with D possibly being TRBD1 (6 bases). Trimming stripped 2 bases from V and 0 bases from J, with 11 bases between. There are 16 residues in the CDR3. Germline CDR1 reads SGHTA; CDR2 reads FQGTGA. For the CDR3, the DNA is TGTGCCAGCAGCTTATTACAGGGAGCTAGCAATCAGCCCCAGCATTTT. Protein: CASSLLQGASNQPQHF.

This clone showed up just once. The genes are TRBV2 and TRBJ2-7; TRBD1 agrees at 8 bases. The CDR3 totals 14 residues. The germline gives CDR1 SNHLY, CDR2 FYNNEI. The J segment lost 0 bases and the V segment lost 8 bases, leaving 6 bases of the junction unmatched. The CDR3 bases are TGTGCCAGCTCCCGGGACAGGTCCTCCTACGAGCAGTACTTC. It translates to CASSRDRSSYEQYF.

The chain is built from TRBV9 and TRBJ1-5; D gene unclear. This CDR3 contains 14 residues. Germline CDR1 SGDLS, CDR2 YYNGEE. Trimming shortened V by 2 bases and J by 2 bases, and 8 bases separated the two germline ends. The CDR3 loop reads CASSVAIGNQPQHF. DNA of the CDR3: TGTGCCAGCAGCGTGGCTATCGGCAATCAGCCCCAGCATTTT.

The CDR3 nucleotides read TGCGCCAGCAGTGACTCCGAGGGGGAAAAACTGTTTTTT. Translating gives CASSDSEGEKLFF. The chain couples TRBV10-1 to TRBJ1-4; possibly TRBD1 for D (5 bases). Germline CDR1 and CDR2: WNHNN and SYGVQD (reference sequence). V was pared by 3 bases and J by 8 bases, with 10 bases between. This CDR3 is built from 13 residues.

Note on this clone: One end of the junction does not line up with germline, which may come from a read error. This chain joins TRBV29-1 and TRBJ1-1; 7 nucleotides line up with TRBD1. Germline assignment: CDR1 SQVTM and CDR2 ANQGSEA. The CDR3 covers 14 residues. CDR3 region: CSVEETGVWTEAFF. The CDR3 DNA reads as TGCAGCGTAGAAGAAACAGGGGTTTGGACTGAAGCTTTCTTT. Supplemented by reference TRBV29-1 and TRBJ1-1, the full variable domain reads SAVISQKPSRDICQRGTSLTIQCQVDSQVTMMFWYRQQPGQSLTLIATANQGSEATYESGFVIDKFPISRPNLTFSTLTVSNMSPEDSSIYLCSVEETGVWTEAFFGQGTRLTVV.

In the case of this clone: Distinct nucleotide sequences in the sample also encode this CDR3. The chain couples TRBV2 to TRBJ2-5; D is possibly TRBD1 or TRBD2 (5 bases each). The ends were cut back, 1 base at V and 5 bases at J, with 5 bases in the middle. The CDR3 totals 12 residues. In germline, CDR1 is SNHLY, CDR2 FYNNEI. The CDR3 DNA reads as TGTGCCAGCAGTGAAGGGGGGGAGACCCAGTACTTC. This sequence encodes CASSEGGETQYF.

In this sample, this clone turned up a few times. This rearrangement joins TRBV6-1 to TRBJ1-2; 8 nucleotides align to TRBD1. V shed 7 bases and J 4 bases; nucleotides not matched to a gene: 5. The CDR3 sequence is 13 residues long. CDR1 is MNHNS, CDR2 SASEGT, per germline. CDR3 nucleotide sequence: TGTGCCAGCACTGGACAGGGATCCTATGGCTACACCTTC. Its translation is CASTGQGSYGYTF.

This rearrangement joins TRBV5-1 to TRBJ1-2, with D maybe TRBD1 (5 bases). This CDR3 contains 13 residues. V was clipped by 5 bases and J by 8 bases, with 16 bases between them. CDR1 and CDR2 from the germline V gene are SGHRS and YFSETQ. The DNA of the CDR3 is TGCGCCAGCAGACCCGGGGCCGACTTAGGCTACACCTTC. Protein: CASRPGADLGYTF.

The J gene is TRBJ1-1, the V gene TRBV6-5, with D maybe TRBD1 (5 bases). The CDR3 totals 13 residues. V dropped 4 bases and J dropped 6 bases, with 12 bases sitting between them. CDR1 and CDR2 from the germline V gene are MNHEY and SVGAGI. CDR3 coding DNA: TGTGCCAGCAGTTTTCAGCAGGGAGCTGAAGCTTTCTTT. This sequence encodes CASSFQQGAEAFF.

CDR3 in amino acids: CASSGGFLSYEQYF. In DNA form, the CDR3 reads TGTGCCAGCAGCGGGGGGTTTCTTTCCTACGAGCAGTACTTC. The V gene is TRBV11-2, the J gene TRBJ2-7, with D possibly being TRBD2 (6 bases). The CDR3 is made up of 14 amino acids. V lost 5 bases, J lost 1 base, and 12 bases lay in between. In germline, CDR1 is SGHAT, CDR2 FQNNGV.

This sequence joins TRBV27 and TRBJ1-2; 7 bases line up with TRBD1. Germline CDR1 is MNHEY and CDR2 is SMNVEV (reference sequence). V dropped 5 bases and J dropped 4; count of bases not matched to a gene: 22. This CDR3 contains 19 residues. The CDR3 here is CASSNPLQQGQARGYGYTF. In nucleotides, the CDR3 is TGTGCCAGCAGTAACCCCCTACAGCAAGGACAGGCCCGTGGCTATGGCTACACCTTC.